The 18 T cell receptor beta chains reported below all come from one sample, sequenced in a study of blood T cell repertoires in COVID-19. Repertoires were generated with immunoSEQ multiplex PCR, while TCRdb's copy carries only in-frame clones and drops some. The table lists 200,000 to 250,000 clones, around 83% of them singletons. Sample: peripheral blood. The receptors were sampled from a woman aged 45-59 years with acute or convalescent COVID-19.

The chain is built from TRBV7-7 and TRBJ2-2, with 8 bases matching TRBD2. Germline V gene data show CDR1 as SSHAT and CDR2 as FNYEAQ (reference sequence). The trim removed 5 bases at V and 4 bases at J, leaving 9 bases unmatched. The length of the CDR3 is 16 residues. In nucleotides, the CDR3 is TGTGCCAGCAGCCCAACGGGAGGGCCGGGCACCGGGGAGCTGTTTTTT. Amino acids: CASSPTGGPGTGELFF. Complete variable domain (other parts from reference TRBV7-7 and TRBJ2-2): GAGVSQSPRYKVTKRGQDVTLRCDPISSHATLYWYQQALGQGPEFLTYFNYEAQPDKSGLPSDRFSAERPEGSISTLTIQRTEQRDSAMYRCASSPTGGPGTGELFFGEGSRLTVL.

The rearrangement links TRBV29-1 to TRBJ1-1, with D maybe TRBD1 (5 bases). The CDR3 runs to 13 residues. Germline CDR1 reads SQVTM; CDR2 reads ANQGSEA. The V end lost 7 bases, the J end lost 0 bases, and 12 bases lay between the germline ends. The CDR3 region has the DNA TGCAGCGCATTTACAGGATTGAACACTGAAGCTTTCTTT. It yields the protein CSAFTGLNTEAFF.

This chain uses TRBV3-1 (or the pseudogene TRBV3-2) with TRBJ2-7; 7 bases fit TRBD1. In germline, CDR1 is LGHDT, CDR2 YNNKEL (reference sequence). This CDR3 is 14 amino acids long. V gave up 4 bases and J gave up 2 bases; unmatched junction bases: 5. The CDR3 here is CASSPRQGPYEQYF. The CDR3 region has the DNA TGTGCCAGCAGCCCACGACAGGGTCCCTACGAGCAGTACTTC.

This clone was seen a handful of times. The chain links TRBV19 to TRBJ2-7, with TRBD2 identical over 9 bases. The germline CDR1 and CDR2 sequences are LNHDA and SQIVND (reference sequence). J gave up 4 bases and V 6 bases, and 7 bases lay outside the gene matches. This CDR3 is 14 amino acids long. Here the CDR3 reads CASSSAGGRYEQYF. DNA of the CDR3: TGTGCCAGTAGCTCCGCGGGAGGGAGGTACGAGCAGTACTTC.

This clone was seen just once. This rearrangement joins TRBV6-5 to TRBJ2-1; TRBD1 matches 8 bases. Losses at the gene ends were 0 bases for V and 4 bases for J; bases not matched to a gene: 2. This CDR3 is 15 amino acids long. Germline V gene sequence: CDR1 MNHEY, CDR2 SVGAGI. The CDR3 spells CASSYSNRGYNEQFF. The CDR3 DNA reads as TGTGCCAGCAGTTACTCGAACAGGGGGTACAATGAGCAGTTCTTC.

This clone was picked up one time. V gene TRBV10-3 combines with J gene TRBJ2-3; 10 nucleotides match TRBD2. The CDR3 is made up of 17 amino acids. The ends lost 3 bases at V and 5 bases at J; junction bases unmatched: 11. Germline CDR1 ENHRY, CDR2 SYGVKD. The DNA for the CDR3 is TGTGCCATCAGTGACCCCAAAGCGGGGGGGCGTTTAGATACGCAGTATTTT. This codes for CAISDPKAGGRLDTQYF.

This clone came up once. The chain uses TRBV2 and TRBJ2-7; D remains ambiguous. The CDR3 loop spans 14 amino acids. The V gene lost 3 bases and the J gene lost 0 bases, with 9 bases spanning the gap. Germline V lookup: CDR1 SNHLY, CDR2 FYNNEI. The chain's CDR3 is CASSDISSSYEQYF. CDR3 DNA sequence: TGTGCCAGCAGTGACATTTCGAGCTCCTACGAGCAGTACTTC. The variable domain in full, completed from reference TRBV2 and TRBJ2-7, reads EPEVTQTPSHQVTQMGQEVILRCVPISNHLYFYWYRQILGQKVEFLVSFYNNEISEKSEIFDDQFSVERPDGSNFTLKIRSTKLEDSAMYFCASSDISSSYEQYFGPGTRLTVT.

The chain joins TRBV2 to TRBJ1-2; D possibly corresponds to TRBD1 (5 bases). V lost 4 bases, J lost 4 bases, and 10 bases lay in between. This CDR3 has 13 residues. CDR1 is SNHLY, CDR2 FYNNEI, per germline. The CDR3 reads CASSGDSTYGYTF. The CDR3 DNA reads as TGTGCCAGCAGTGGCGACAGCACCTATGGCTACACCTTC.

This chain connects TRBV27 to TRBJ2-6; a weak D match, TRBD1 (5 bases). V lost 8 bases and J 0 bases, leaving 11 bases between the germline ends. In germline, CDR1 is MNHEY, CDR2 SMNVEV (reference sequence). The CDR3 sequence is 15 residues long. In DNA form, the CDR3 reads TGTGCCAGCCAGGACACCTCCTCTGGGGCCAACGTCCTGACTTTC. Encoded protein: CASQDTSSGANVLTF.

The chain links TRBV11-2 to TRBJ2-5; 9 nucleotides line up with TRBD2. The germline V gene encodes CDR1 SGHAT and CDR2 FQNNGV. The CDR3 totals 16 residues. With V trimmed by 1 base and J by 1 base, 4 bases remained unmatched. CDR3 bases: TGTGCCAGCAGCTTAGGGAAGACTAGCGGCCAAGAGACCCAGTACTTC. Translated: CASSLGKTSGQETQYF.

The V gene is TRBV5-6, the J gene TRBJ1-3, with D unclear. CDR3 length: 16 residues. Germline V gene lookup returns CDR1 SGHDT and CDR2 YYEEEE. The V gene lost 0 bases and the J gene lost 0 bases, with 10 bases spanning the gap. CDR3 amino acids: CASSLANFYSGNTIYF. The CDR3 nucleotides are TGTGCCAGCAGCTTGGCCAACTTCTACTCTGGAAACACCATATATTTT.

The chain uses TRBV6-5 and TRBJ2-1, with a weak D call TRBD2 (5 bases). CDR3 length: 11 amino acids. With 6 bases removed from V and 7 bases from J, the gap between germline ends came to 7 bases. Germline-derived CDR1 and CDR2 are MNHEY and SVGAGI. Written as DNA, the CDR3 is TGTGCCAGCAGACGGGGTAATGAGCAGTTCTTC. Translated, it gives CASRRGNEQFF.

CDR3 coding DNA: TGCGCCAGCAGCCAAGGCAGGAACTCTGGAAACACCATATATTTT. Protein sequence: CASSQGRNSGNTIYF. The chain recombines TRBV4-3 with TRBJ1-3; D remains ambiguous. Trimming shortened V by 1 base and J by 0 bases, and 7 bases separated the two germline ends. Germline values: CDR1 LGHNA, CDR2 YSLEER. The CDR3 totals 15 residues.

The chain is built from TRBV9 and TRBJ1-6, with 7 bases that match TRBD1. The V gene's germline CDR1 is SGDLS and CDR2 YYNGEE. The CDR3 covers 17 residues. The V segment lost 3 bases and the J segment 5 bases; nucleotides outside the gene matches: 11. Written as DNA, the CDR3 is TGTGCCAGCAGCGGCCTTAGGACAGGTTCAGATAATTCACCCCTCCACTTT. This sequence encodes CASSGLRTGSDNSPLHF.

This rearrangement joins TRBV10-3 to TRBJ2-2; TRBD2 aligns across 11 bases. The V gene end was trimmed by 6 bases and the J gene end by 1 base; junction bases not matched to a gene: 1. Germline-derived CDR1 and CDR2 are ENHRY and SYGVKD. CDR3 length: 15 amino acids. The CDR3 spells CAIRGTSGNTGELFF. For the CDR3, the DNA is TGTGCCATCAGAGGGACTAGCGGGAACACCGGGGAGCTGTTTTTT.

The CDR3 reads CASRHNRVTGYTF. CDR3 coding DNA: TGTGCCAGCAGACACAACAGGGTAACTGGCTACACCTTC. The rearrangement joins TRBV12-3 or TRBV12-4 to TRBJ1-2, with D possibly being TRBD1 (6 bases). Trimming cost V 6 bases and J 7 bases, with 15 bases left between them. There are 13 residues in the CDR3.

Only one count was recorded for this clone. The chain employs TRBV7-2 and TRBJ2-7; 11 positions agree with TRBD2. J gave up 6 bases and V 10 bases, and 8 bases lay outside the gene matches. CDR1 and CDR2 (germline): SGHTA, FQGNSA. The CDR3 length is 13 residues. The CDR3 coding sequence is TGTGCCACCGGGACTAGCGGTCCTCGCGAGCAGTACTTC. As protein: CATGTSGPREQYF. Complete variable domain (other parts from reference TRBV7-2 and TRBJ2-7): GAGVSQSPSNKVTEKGKDVELRCDPISGHTALYWYRQSLGQGLEFLIYFQGNSAPDKSGLPSDRFSAERTGGSVSTLTIQRTQQEDSAVYLCATGTSGPREQYFGPGTRLTVT.

The table lists this clone with a few counts. The chain joins TRBV14 to TRBJ2-2; perhaps TRBD2 as D (5 bases). The CDR3 has 16 residues. CDR1 and CDR2 (germline): SGHDN, FVKESK. Trimming took off 4 bases at V and 0 bases at J, with 12 bases between the two ends. The CDR3 protein is CASSRKQRTNTGELFF. The DNA of the CDR3 is TGTGCCAGCAGCCGAAAACAGCGGACGAACACCGGGGAGCTGTTTTTT.